This T cell receptor (beta chain) was documented in a study of cytomegalovirus exposure and HLA in healthy donors. Notes on the study in general: The study recorded 164 TCR beta chains that were cytomegalovirus-associated. The Asian-associated ancestry cluster reportedly had fewer N-insertions than the approximately 630-donor mean in a later analysis.

About this clone: What it binds is unknown.

The PCR used 60 Vbeta and 13 Jbeta primers. Clones were read by immunoSEQ multiplex PCR, and TCRdb kept only the in-frame ones, dropping some. This repertoire includes 150,000 to 250,000 clones. This CDR3 region has 17 residues. Donors in the study were healthy people who gave bone marrow. J is TRBJ2-1 and V is TRBV21-1; TRBD2 is the table's D call, not checked against the DNA. TRBV21-1 is a listed pseudogene. The sequencing sample was made of PBMCs. This clonotype was obtained from a boy younger than 18 in good health and CMV-seronegative. The CDR3: CASSSLSGGSSYNEQFF. The CDR3, as DNA: TGTGCCAGCAGTTCTTTATCTGGCGGAAGCTCCTACAATGAGCAGTTCTTC.